These 6 T cell receptor beta chains came from one sample sequenced in a study of blood T cells in healthy people across ages (dated by TCRdb to between 2014 and 2016). The method was 5' RACE. The instrument was an Illumina HiSeq 2500. A second PCR of about 7 to 12 cycles was run with a J-beta primer mix and a sample-barcoded 5' primer. Through fastp at Q25 and MiXCR, TCRdb rebuilt clones from the public reads, retaining in-frame beta chains. Records with the same CDR3 protein are collapsed into one entry carrying the most frequent genes and DNA. The sample contains about 1.6 million distinct CDR3 sequences, about 31% of them found a single time. Over 9% of the sample is held by the ten biggest clonotypes. Sequencing used blood. These receptors were taken from a woman aged 25 to 39 in good health.

This chain connects TRBV3-1 to TRBJ2-3; the D gene is possibly TRBD2 (5 bases). Germline lookup yields CDR1 LGHDT and CDR2 YNNKEL (reference sequence). The CDR3 is 15 amino acids. V was shortened by 0 bases and J by 5 bases, with 12 bases between the two germline ends. In DNA form, the CDR3 reads TGTGCCAGCAGCCAAGACCTAATAGGGAGAGATACGCAGTATTTT. Its protein product is CASSQDLIGRDTQYF.

Only a few counts were recorded for this clonotype. J is TRBJ1-6 and V is TRBV20-1; no reliable D call. The CDR3 spans 16 residues. Trimming pared 0 bases from V and 0 bases from J, leaving 9 bases between. CDR1 and CDR2 (germline): DFQATT, SNEGSKA (reference sequence). This CDR3 is CSARDEHSSYNSPLHF. The CDR3 DNA sequence: TGCAGTGCTAGAGATGAGCACAGCTCCTATAATTCACCCCTCCACTTT.

This clonotype was seen a handful of times. An end of the junction does not agree with germline; a read error may underlie this. V is TRBV10-3 and J is TRBJ1-5; TRBD1 matches 10 bases. Germline lookup yields CDR1 ENHRY and CDR2 SYGVKD. The length of the CDR3 is 13 residues. The CDR3 DNA reads TGTGCCGTCAGACAGGGGGCATATCAGCCCCAGCATTTT. It specifies CAVRQGAYQPQHF.

This clonotype was picked up a small number of times. The CDR3 DNA follows: TGTGCCAGCAGTGAACCGGGACTAGCGGGTGGTGAGCAGTTCTTC. Amino acids: CASSEPGLAGGEQFF. The V and J genes are TRBV25-1 and TRBJ2-1, with 12 bases fitting TRBD2. Germline CDR1 MGHDK, CDR2 SYGVNS. The CDR3 totals 15 residues. The J segment lost 9 bases and the V segment lost 2 bases, leaving 5 bases of the junction unmatched.

On this clonotype: At one boundary the junction diverges from the germline segment, which might be a read error. This chain joins TRBV10-3 and TRBJ2-3; the D gene could be TRBD1 or TRBD2 (5 bases each). This CDR3 has 15 residues. CDR1 ENHRY and CDR2 SYGVKD come from the germline V gene. This CDR3 is CAISGGQGSPDAQYF. Written as DNA, the CDR3 is TGTGCCATCAGTGGAGGGCAGGGCTCCCCAGATGCGCAGTATTTT.

The chain employs TRBV6-1 and TRBJ1-4, with a possible D match to TRBD1 (6 bases). V was pared by 7 bases and J by 0 bases, with 18 bases between. Germline lookup yields CDR1 MNHNS and CDR2 SASEGT. The CDR3 covers 17 residues. CDR3 amino acids: CASTEETGLATNEKLFF. The CDR3 DNA reads as TGTGCCAGCACCGAAGAAACAGGGCTAGCAACTAATGAAAAACTGTTTTTT.